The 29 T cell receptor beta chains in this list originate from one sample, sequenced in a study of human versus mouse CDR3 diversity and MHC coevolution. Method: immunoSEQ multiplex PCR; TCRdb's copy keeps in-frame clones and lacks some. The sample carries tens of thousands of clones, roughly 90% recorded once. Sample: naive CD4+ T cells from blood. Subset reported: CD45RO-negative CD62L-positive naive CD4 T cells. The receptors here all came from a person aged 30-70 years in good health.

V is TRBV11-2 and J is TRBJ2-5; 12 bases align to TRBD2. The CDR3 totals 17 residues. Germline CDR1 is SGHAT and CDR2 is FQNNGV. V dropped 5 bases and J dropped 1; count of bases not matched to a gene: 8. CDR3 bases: TGTGCCAGCAGCCGGAGACTAGCGGGAGTGGCCCAAGAGACCCAGTACTTC. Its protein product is CASSRRLAGVAQETQYF.

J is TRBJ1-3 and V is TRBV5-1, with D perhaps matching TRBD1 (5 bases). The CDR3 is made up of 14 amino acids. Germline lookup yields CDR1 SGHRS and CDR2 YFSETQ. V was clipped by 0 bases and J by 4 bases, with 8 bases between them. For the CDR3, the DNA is TGCGCCAGCAGCTTGGGACAGCTAGGAAACACCATATATTTT. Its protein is CASSLGQLGNTIYF.

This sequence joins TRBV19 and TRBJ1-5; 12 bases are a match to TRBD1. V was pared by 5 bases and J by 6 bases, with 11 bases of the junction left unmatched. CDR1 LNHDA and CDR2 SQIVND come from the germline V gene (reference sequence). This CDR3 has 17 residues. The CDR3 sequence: CASSFRDRGLGGQPQHF. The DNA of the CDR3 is TGTGCCAGTAGTTTCCGGGACAGGGGGCTCGGGGGTCAGCCCCAGCATTTT.

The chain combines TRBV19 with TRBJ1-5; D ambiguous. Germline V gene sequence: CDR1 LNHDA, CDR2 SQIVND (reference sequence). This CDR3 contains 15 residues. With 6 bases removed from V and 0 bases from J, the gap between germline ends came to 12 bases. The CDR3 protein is CASRTQIDSNQPQHF. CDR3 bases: TGTGCCAGTAGAACACAGATCGATAGCAATCAGCCCCAGCATTTT.

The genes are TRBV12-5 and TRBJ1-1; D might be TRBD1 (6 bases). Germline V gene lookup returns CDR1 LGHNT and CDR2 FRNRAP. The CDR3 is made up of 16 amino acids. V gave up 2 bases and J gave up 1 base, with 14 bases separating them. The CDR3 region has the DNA TGTGCTAGTGGTTTGATTTTGGGGGCTCGGAACACTGAAGCTTTCTTT. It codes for CASGLILGARNTEAFF.

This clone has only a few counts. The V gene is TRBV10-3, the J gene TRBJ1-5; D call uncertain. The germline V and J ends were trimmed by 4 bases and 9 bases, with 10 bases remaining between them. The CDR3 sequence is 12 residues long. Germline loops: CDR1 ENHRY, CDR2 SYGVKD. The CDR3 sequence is CAISGTVLPQHF. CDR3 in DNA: TGTGCCATCAGTGGTACAGTCTTGCCCCAGCATTTT.

CDR3 nucleotide sequence: TGTGCCAGCAGTTTAGAGGAGGGGCGAATCTCTGGGGCCAACGTCCTGACTTTC. Translation: CASSLEEGRISGANVLTF. The chain is built from TRBV28 and TRBJ2-6; D may be TRBD2 (6 bases). The germline V and J ends were trimmed by 2 bases and 0 bases, with 14 bases remaining between them. The CDR3 extends over 18 amino acids. Per the germline V gene, CDR1 is MDHEN and CDR2 is SYDVKM.

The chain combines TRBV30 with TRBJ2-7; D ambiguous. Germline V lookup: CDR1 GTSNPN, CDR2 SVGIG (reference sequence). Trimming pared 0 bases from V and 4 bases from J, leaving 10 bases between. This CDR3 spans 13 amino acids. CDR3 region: CAWSVPLRYEQYF. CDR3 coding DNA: TGTGCCTGGAGTGTTCCCCTGAGATACGAGCAGTACTTC. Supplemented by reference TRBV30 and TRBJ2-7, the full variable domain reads SQTIHQWPATLVQPVGSPLSLECTVEGTSNPNLYWYRQAAGRGLQLLFYSVGIGQISSEVPQNLSASRPQDRQFILSSKKLLLSDSGFYLCAWSVPLRYEQYFGPGTRLTVT.

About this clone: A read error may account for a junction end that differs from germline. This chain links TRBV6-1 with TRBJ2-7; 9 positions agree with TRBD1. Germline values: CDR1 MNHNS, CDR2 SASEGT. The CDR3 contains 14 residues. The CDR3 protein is CASSEIGWDRVGDF. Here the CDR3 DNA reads TGTGCCAGCAGTGAAATAGGGTGGGACAGGGTTGGAGACTTC.

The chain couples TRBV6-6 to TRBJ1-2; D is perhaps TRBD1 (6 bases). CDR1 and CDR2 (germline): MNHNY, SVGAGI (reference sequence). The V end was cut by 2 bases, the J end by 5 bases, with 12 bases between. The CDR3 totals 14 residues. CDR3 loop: CASSYRGAGYGYTF. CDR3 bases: TGTGCCAGCAGTTACCGGGGGGCGGGATATGGCTACACCTTC.

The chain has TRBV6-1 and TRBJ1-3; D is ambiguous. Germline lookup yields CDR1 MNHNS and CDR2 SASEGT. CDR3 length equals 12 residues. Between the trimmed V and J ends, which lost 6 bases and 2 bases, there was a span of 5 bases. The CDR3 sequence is CASSLAGNTIYF. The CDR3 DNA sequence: TGTGCCAGCAGCCTCGCTGGAAACACCATATATTTT.

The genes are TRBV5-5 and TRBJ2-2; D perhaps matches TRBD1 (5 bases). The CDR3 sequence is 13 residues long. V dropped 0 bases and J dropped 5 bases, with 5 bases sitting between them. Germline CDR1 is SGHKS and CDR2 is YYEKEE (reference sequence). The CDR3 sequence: CASSLAGTGELFF. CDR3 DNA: TGTGCCAGCAGCTTGGCAGGGACCGGGGAGCTGTTTTTT.

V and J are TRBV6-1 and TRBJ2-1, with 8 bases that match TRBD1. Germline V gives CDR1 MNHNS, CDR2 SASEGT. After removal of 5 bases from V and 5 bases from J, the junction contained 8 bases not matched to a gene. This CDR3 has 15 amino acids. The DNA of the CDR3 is TGTGCCAGCAGTTCCCAGGGGGCCTCACACAATGAGCAGTTCTTC. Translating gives CASSSQGASHNEQFF.

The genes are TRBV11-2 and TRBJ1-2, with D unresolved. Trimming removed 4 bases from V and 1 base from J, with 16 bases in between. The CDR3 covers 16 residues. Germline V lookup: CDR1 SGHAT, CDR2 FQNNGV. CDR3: CASSSPQIVLNYGYTF. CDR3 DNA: TGTGCCAGCAGCTCTCCACAAATTGTCCTTAACTATGGCTACACCTTC.

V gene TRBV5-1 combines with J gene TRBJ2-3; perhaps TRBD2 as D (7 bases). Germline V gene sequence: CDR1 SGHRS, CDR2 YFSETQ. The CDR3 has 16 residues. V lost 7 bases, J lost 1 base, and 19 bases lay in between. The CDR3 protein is CASSFPPGGRTDTQYF. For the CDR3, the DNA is TGCGCCAGCTCCTTCCCTCCGGGGGGCCGCACAGATACGCAGTATTTT. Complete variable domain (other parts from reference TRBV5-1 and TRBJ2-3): KAGVTQTPRYLIKTRGQQVTLSCSPISGHRSVSWYQQTPGQGLQFLFEYFSETQRNKGNFPGRFSGRQFSNSRSEMNVSTLELGDSALYLCASSFPPGGRTDTQYFGPGTRLTVL.

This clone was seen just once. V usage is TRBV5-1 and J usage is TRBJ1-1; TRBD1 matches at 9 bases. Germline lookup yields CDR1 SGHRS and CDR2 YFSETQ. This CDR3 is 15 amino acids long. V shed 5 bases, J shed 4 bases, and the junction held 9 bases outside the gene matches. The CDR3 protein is CASSFTGGVLTEAFF. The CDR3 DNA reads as TGCGCCAGCAGTTTCACAGGGGGCGTACTCACTGAAGCTTTCTTT.

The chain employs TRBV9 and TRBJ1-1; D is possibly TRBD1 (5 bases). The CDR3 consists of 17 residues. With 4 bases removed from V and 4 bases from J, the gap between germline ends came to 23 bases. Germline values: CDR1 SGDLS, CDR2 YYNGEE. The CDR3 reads CASSPPEGRPRGTEAFF. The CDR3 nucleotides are TGTGCCAGCAGCCCCCCGGAGGGACGGCCTCGGGGCACTGAAGCTTTCTTT. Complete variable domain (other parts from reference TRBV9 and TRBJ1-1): DSGVTQTPKHLITATGQRVTLRCSPRSGDLSVYWYQQSLDQGLQFLIQYYNGEERAKGNILERFSAQQFPDLHSELNLSSLELGDSALYFCASSPPEGRPRGTEAFFGQGTRLTVV.

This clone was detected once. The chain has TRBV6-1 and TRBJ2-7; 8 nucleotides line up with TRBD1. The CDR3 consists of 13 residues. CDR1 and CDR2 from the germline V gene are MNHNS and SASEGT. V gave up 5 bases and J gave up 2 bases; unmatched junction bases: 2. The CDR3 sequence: CASSRQGTYEQYF. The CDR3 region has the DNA TGTGCCAGCAGTAGACAGGGGACCTACGAGCAGTACTTC.

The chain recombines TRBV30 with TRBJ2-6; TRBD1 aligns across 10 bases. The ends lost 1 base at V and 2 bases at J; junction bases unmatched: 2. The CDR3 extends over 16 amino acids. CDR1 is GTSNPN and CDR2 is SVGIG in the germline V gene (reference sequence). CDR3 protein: CAWSAGTGAGANVLTF. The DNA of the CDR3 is TGTGCCTGGAGTGCTGGGACAGGGGCTGGGGCCAACGTCCTGACTTTC.

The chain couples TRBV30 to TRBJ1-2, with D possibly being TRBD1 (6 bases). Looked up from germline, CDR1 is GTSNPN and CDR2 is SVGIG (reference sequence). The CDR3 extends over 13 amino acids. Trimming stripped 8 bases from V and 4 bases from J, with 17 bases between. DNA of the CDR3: TGTGCCCAGAACAGGGCACGGGGCTATGGCTACACCTTC. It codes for CAQNRARGYGYTF.

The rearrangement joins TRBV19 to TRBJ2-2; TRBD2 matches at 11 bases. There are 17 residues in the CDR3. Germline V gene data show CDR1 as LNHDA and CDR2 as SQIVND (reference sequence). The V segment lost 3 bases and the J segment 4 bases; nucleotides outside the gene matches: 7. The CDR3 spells CASSIPRLAGTTGELFF. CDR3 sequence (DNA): TGTGCCAGTAGTATCCCCCGACTAGCGGGGACCACCGGGGAGCTGTTTTTT.

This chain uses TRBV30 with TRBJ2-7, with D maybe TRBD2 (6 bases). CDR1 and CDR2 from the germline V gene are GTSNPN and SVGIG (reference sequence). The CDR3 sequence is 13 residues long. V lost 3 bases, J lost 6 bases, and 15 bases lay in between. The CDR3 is CAWSRGGNGEQYF. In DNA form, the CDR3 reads TGTGCCTGGAGCAGAGGAGGGAACGGCGAGCAGTACTTC.

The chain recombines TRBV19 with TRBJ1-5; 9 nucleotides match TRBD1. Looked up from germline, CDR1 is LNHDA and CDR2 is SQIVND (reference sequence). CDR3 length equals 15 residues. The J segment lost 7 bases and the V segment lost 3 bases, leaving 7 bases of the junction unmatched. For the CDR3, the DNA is TGTGCCAGTAGTATCCGCGGACAGGGGACCCAGCCCCAGCATTTT. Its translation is CASSIRGQGTQPQHF. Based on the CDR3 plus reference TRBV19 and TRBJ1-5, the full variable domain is DGGITQSPKYLFRKEGQNVTLSCEQNLNHDAMYWYRQDPGQGLRLIYYSQIVNDFQKGDIAEGYSVSREKKESFPLTVTSAQKNPTAFYLCASSIRGQGTQPQHFGDGTRLSIL.

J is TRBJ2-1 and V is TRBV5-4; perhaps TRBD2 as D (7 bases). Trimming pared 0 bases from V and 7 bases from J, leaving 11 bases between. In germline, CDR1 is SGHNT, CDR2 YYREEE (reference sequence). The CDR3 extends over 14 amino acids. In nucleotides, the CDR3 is TGTGCCAGCAGCTTGGAGGGGGGGGAGAATGAGCAGTTCTTC. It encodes CASSLEGGENEQFF.

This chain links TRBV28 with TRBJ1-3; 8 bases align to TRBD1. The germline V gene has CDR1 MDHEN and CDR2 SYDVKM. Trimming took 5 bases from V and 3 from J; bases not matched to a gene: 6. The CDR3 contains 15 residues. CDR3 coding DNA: TGTGCCAGCAGTCCAGCCGGACAGGGTGGAAACACCATATATTTT. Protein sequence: CASSPAGQGGNTIYF. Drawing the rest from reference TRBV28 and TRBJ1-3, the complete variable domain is DVKVTQSSRYLVKRTGEKVFLECVQDMDHENMFWYRQDPGLGLRLIYFSYDVKMKEKGDIPEGYSVSREKKERFSLILESASTNQTSMYLCASSPAGQGGNTIYFGEGSWLTVV.

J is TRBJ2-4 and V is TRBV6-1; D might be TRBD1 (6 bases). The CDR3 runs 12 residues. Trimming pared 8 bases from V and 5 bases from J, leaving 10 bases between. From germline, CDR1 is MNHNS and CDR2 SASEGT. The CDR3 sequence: CASRTAENIQYF. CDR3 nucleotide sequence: TGTGCCAGCCGGACAGCTGAAAACATTCAGTACTTC.

The CDR3 loop is CASVGLAGGSYEQYF. The DNA for the CDR3 is TGTGCCAGCGTAGGACTAGCGGGGGGCAGCTACGAGCAGTACTTC. V usage is TRBV6-5 and J usage is TRBJ2-7; 14 positions agree with TRBD2. V gave up 8 bases and J gave up 3 bases; unmatched junction bases: 6. The CDR3 contains 15 residues. CDR1 is MNHEY and CDR2 is SVGAGI in the germline V gene.

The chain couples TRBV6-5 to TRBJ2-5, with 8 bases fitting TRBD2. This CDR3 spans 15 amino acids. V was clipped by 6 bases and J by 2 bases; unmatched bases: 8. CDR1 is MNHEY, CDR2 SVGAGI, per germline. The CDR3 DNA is TGTGCCAGCAGGCATAGCGGGGAGACTCAAGAGACCCAGTACTTC. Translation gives CASRHSGETQETQYF.

CDR3 DNA sequence: TGTGCCAGCAGTACAAACAGGGGGCGTAACTATGGCTACACCTTC. It codes for CASSTNRGRNYGYTF. The chain uses TRBV6-6 and TRBJ1-2, with 9 positions matching TRBD1. Germline assignment: CDR1 MNHNY and CDR2 SVGAGI (reference sequence). V was clipped by 5 bases and J by 1 base; unmatched bases: 5. CDR3 length: 15 amino acids.